The rows below give T cell receptor beta chains drawn from one sample of a study of graft-versus-host responses after intestinal transplantation. Assay used: immunoSEQ multiplex PCR; TCRdb lists only in-frame clones, some missing. This sample has 9,000 to 10,000 clones, with roughly 93% found just once. The sample was PBMCs, taken 8 days after intestinal transplant. The receptors shown here come from a human patient who received an intestinal transplant, so some T cells may come from the graft donor. Both conserved end residues are part of each CDR3. D genes are given only for firm matches. Rows may omit the clone size; those that give it use once, few, many or a size class.

V gene	D gene	J gene	clone size	CDR3 protein	CDR3 DNA
TRBV5-1	TRBD2	TRBJ2-1	once	CASSLELAGPYNEQFF	TGCGCCAGCAGCTTGGAGTTAGCGGGTCCCTACAATGAGCAGTTCTTC
TRBV2	TRBD2	TRBJ2-5	-	CASNDGTTELETQYF	TGTGCCAGCAATGACGGGACTACGGAACTAGAGACCCAGTACTTC
TRBV5-1	TRBD2	TRBJ2-1	-	CASSQRAGADNEQFF	TGCGCCAGCAGCCAAAGAGCGGGAGCGGACAATGAGCAGTTCTTC
TRBV6-1	-	TRBJ1-5	-	CASSEIRGGNQPQHF	TGTGCCAGCAGTGAAATCAGGGGCGGCAATCAGCCCCAGCATTTT
TRBV7-2	-	TRBJ1-5	-	CASSLGGWYSNQPQHF	TGTGCCAGCAGCTTGGGGGGCTGGTATAGCAATCAGCCCCAGCATTTT
TRBV9	-	TRBJ2-7	-	CASSAAGNSYEQYF	TGTGCCAGCAGCGCAGCAGGCAACTCCTACGAGCAGTACTTC
TRBV7-8	-	TRBJ1-5	-	CASNSFSGQPQHF	TGTGCCAGCAACTCCTTTAGCGGGCAGCCCCAGCATTTT
TRBV9	-	TRBJ2-1	-	CASTVGQGSYNEQFF	TGTGCCAGCACCGTGGGGCAGGGATCCTACAATGAGCAGTTCTTC
TRBV6-4	-	TRBJ2-3	-	CASSVGNGADTQYF	TGTGCCAGCAGTGTGGGGAACGGGGCAGATACGCAGTATTTT
TRBV5-3	-	TRBJ1-2	-	CARSLEEGLIYGYTF	TGTGCCAGAAGCTTGGAAGAGGGACTCATCTATGGCTACACCTTC
TRBV6-5	-	TRBJ2-1	-	CASSNKWGNEQFF	TGTGCCAGCAGTAACAAGTGGGGTAATGAGCAGTTCTTC
TRBV5-1	-	TRBJ1-2	-	CASSLLDSVSGYTF	TGCGCCAGCAGCTTGTTGGACAGTGTGTCTGGCTACACCTTC
TRBV19	-	TRBJ2-1	-	CASSEGVGEQFF	TGTGCCAGTAGTGAAGGAGTCGGCGAGCAGTTCTTC
TRBV10-2	TRBD2	TRBJ2-7	-	CASSEGQGGYEQYF	TGCGCCAGCAGTGAAGGGCAGGGAGGGTACGAGCAGTACTTC
TRBV4-1	TRBD1	TRBJ2-3	once	CASSPRFGQGALDTQYF	TGCGCCAGCAGCCCCCGTTTTGGACAGGGGGCTTTAGATACGCAGTATTTT
TRBV10-3	-	TRBJ1-1	-	CAISATGRTEAFF	TGTGCCATCAGCGCAACAGGGAGAACTGAAGCTTTCTTT
TRBV19	-	TRBJ2-3	-	CASSIAGADTQYF	TGTGCCAGTAGTATAGCGGGTGCAGATACGCAGTATTTT
TRBV7-7	-	TRBJ2-3	-	CASSSEWTDTQYF	TGTGCTAGCAGCAGCGAGTGGACAGATACGCAGTATTTT
TRBV6-5	-	TRBJ2-3	-	CASSYDGQLSTDTQYF	TGTGCCAGCAGTTACGACGGACAGCTAAGCACAGATACGCAGTATTTT
TRBV19	-	TRBJ2-7	-	CASSNPGGYEQYF	TGTGCCAGTAGTAACCCTGGGGGCTACGAGCAGTACTTC
TRBV28	-	TRBJ1-5	-	CASSLGGSNQPQHF	TGTGCCAGCAGTTTAGGGGGGAGCAATCAGCCCCAGCATTTT
TRBV28	-	TRBJ2-1	once	CASSFRPGDDEQFF	TGTGCCAGCAGTTTTAGGCCCGGGGACGATGAGCAGTTCTTC
TRBV7-9	-	TRBJ2-5	-	CASSSDSVQETQYF	TGTGCCAGCAGCTCCGACAGTGTACAAGAGACCCAGTACTTC
TRBV5-5	TRBD1	TRBJ1-4	-	CASSWDREYEKLFF	TGTGCCAGCAGCTGGGACAGGGAATATGAAAAACTGTTTTTT
TRBV7-8	TRBD1	TRBJ2-5	-	CASSSLQGGETQYF	TGTGCCAGCAGCTCTCTACAGGGGGGAGAGACCCAGTACTTC
TRBV7-9	TRBD2	TRBJ2-1	-	CASLGTSADEQFF	TGTGCCAGCCTAGGGACTAGCGCCGATGAGCAGTTCTTC
TRBV25-1	-	TRBJ1-4	-	CAAGEKLFF	TGTGCCGCGGGAGAAAAACTGTTTTTT
TRBV7-9	TRBD2	TRBJ2-1	-	CASSLSAGLAGEFF	TGTGCCAGCAGCTTAAGCGCAGGACTAGCGGGGGAGTTCTTC
TRBV5-6	-	TRBJ1-2	once	CASSLGAYNYGYTF	TGTGCCAGCAGCTTGGGGGCATACAACTATGGCTACACCTTC
TRBV6-5	-	TRBJ2-7	-	CASSYSVGHEQYF	TGTGCCAGCAGTTATTCGGTGGGGCACGAGCAGTACTTC
TRBV4-1	-	TRBJ2-5	-	CASSQLVNGGETQYF	TGCGCCAGCAGCCAACTGGTCAACGGAGGAGAGACCCAGTACTTC
TRBV29-1	-	TRBJ2-3	-	CSASTGSFTDTQYF	TGCAGCGCCTCAACAGGTTCTTTCACAGATACGCAGTATTTT
TRBV9	-	TRBJ2-7	-	CASSVGESEQYF	TGTGCCAGCAGCGTAGGAGAATCGGAGCAGTACTTC
TRBV7-9	-	TRBJ2-7	-	CASSFPGTYEQYF	TGTGCCAGCAGCTTTCCAGGGACCTACGAGCAGTACTTC
TRBV5-1	-	TRBJ2-1	-	CASSLNAEQFF	TGCGCCAGCAGCTTAAACGCTGAGCAGTTCTTC
TRBV27	-	TRBJ1-1	-	CASSLWPGPEAFF	TGTGCCAGCAGTTTATGGCCGGGTCCTGAAGCTTTCTTT
TRBV28	TRBD1	TRBJ1-5	-	CASSGGGQGRNQPQHF	TGTGCCAGCAGCGGCGGCGGACAGGGGAGGAATCAGCCCCAGCATTTT
TRBV11-3	TRBD2	TRBJ2-7	-	CASSWTSGGPSEQYF	TGTGCCAGCAGCTGGACTAGCGGGGGACCCTCCGAGCAGTACTTC
TRBV11-2	-	TRBJ2-7	-	CASSLTGPRGEQYF	TGTGCCAGCAGCTTAACGGGACCCCGGGGCGAGCAGTACTTC
TRBV19	-	TRBJ2-6	-	CASSPGTAGANVLTF	TGTGCCAGTAGTCCCGGGACGGCTGGGGCCAACGTCCTGACTTTC
TRBV11-2	TRBD2	TRBJ2-3	-	CASSRLAGLDTQYF	TGTGCCAGCAGCAGACTAGCGGGGTTGGATACGCAGTATTTT
TRBV27	-	TRBJ2-5	-	CASSSQLDQETQYF	TGTGCCAGCAGTTCACAGCTGGACCAAGAGACCCAGTACTTC
TRBV21-1	-	TRBJ1-1	-	CASSSGGGTNTEAFF	TGTGCCAGCAGCTCCGGGGGGGGAACCAACACTGAAGCTTTCTTT
TRBV19	TRBD1	TRBJ2-7	-	CASSTGQGAMYEQYF	TGTGCCAGTAGCACCGGACAGGGGGCGATGTACGAGCAGTACTTC
TRBV28	-	TRBJ2-2	once	CASSSSLNTGELFF	TGTGCCAGCAGTTCTAGCCTTAACACCGGGGAGCTGTTTTTT
TRBV29-1	-	TRBJ1-1	few	CSVSAVTRTEAFF	TGCAGCGTTTCGGCGGTTACCCGTACTGAAGCTTTCTTT
TRBV23-1	TRBD1	TRBJ2-3	-	CASSQWDRKVFPGSTDTQYF	TGCGCCAGCAGTCAATGGGACAGGAAAGTTTTCCCGGGGAGCACAGATACGCAGTATTTT